This T cell receptor (beta chain) was sequenced during a study of lymphopenia after photon versus proton radiotherapy. The data were produced by immunoSEQ multiplex PCR, yet TCRdb's version contains in-frame clones alone and is incomplete. The repertoire has 25,000 to 35,000 clones, 75% to 90% of them found once; the top ten carry 6.6%. This clone was recorded once. The V gene's germline CDR1 is LNHDA and CDR2 SQIVND (reference sequence). V lost 5 bases and J lost 5; bases outside the gene matches: 11. The CDR3 covers 17 residues. The receptor's source is a woman between 65 and 79 years old with pancreatic cancer. Some clones in this sample may be carry-over from other donors' samples. The chain uses TRBV19 and TRBJ2-2; 10 positions agree with TRBD2. The sequencing used peripheral blood, collected from a patient treated with proton-based radiotherapy. DNA of the CDR3: TGTGCCAGTAGTTCCACCCCGGGACTAGCGTGGACCGGGGAGCTGTTTTTT. It translates to CASSSTPGLAWTGELFF. The complete variable domain, with remaining parts taken from reference TRBV19 and TRBJ2-2, reads DGGITQSPKYLFRKEGQNVTLSCEQNLNHDAMYWYRQDPGQGLRLIYYSQIVNDFQKGDIAEGYSVSREKKESFPLTVTSAQKNPTAFYLCASSSTPGLAWTGELFFGEGSRLTVL.